This T cell receptor (beta chain) comes out of a study of tumor-infiltrating lymphocytes in primary liver carcinoma (dated by TCRdb to the late 2010s). As for the study more broadly: Of the five patients (three men and two women, aged 30 to 69 years), four had hepatocellular carcinoma and one had combined HCC and intrahepatic cholangiocarcinoma. The five patients had tumors of stage T1-T3 N0M0, with maximum diameters ranging from about 4.2 to 10 cm. Each sample produced roughly 3.65 to 7.5 million productive TCRbeta reads, and read depth showed no significant difference between tissue types. For each liver tumor, the study sampled five regions along with adjacent normal tissue and blood, and applied TCRbeta repertoire sequencing, expression microarrays and whole-exome sequencing. A total of roughly 35 specimens from 5 patients went through TCRbeta repertoire sequencing, namely 25 tumor regions, 5 adjacent noncancerous liver tissues and 5 peripheral blood samples. The roughly 27 tumor region samples were profiled with Agilent mRNA microarrays so that TCRbeta repertoire diversity could be related to the local molecular phenotype. Technical replicate repertoires showed high reproducibility, with mean shared-clone rates approximately 0.87 and correlation coefficients above 0.95.

Total RNA and DNA were co-extracted without cell sorting from about 19-30 mg of bulk tissue using the AllPrep DNA/RNA mini kit. Between late 2015 and March 2016, roughly five patients in China with histopathologically diagnosed primary liver carcinoma had surgical resection. At the time of sampling, the patients were treatment-naive and had chronic HBV infection. Each tumor was sampled at five spatially separated regions: the superior, inferior, left-lateral and right-lateral poles and the tumor centre. Histological examination found more than 80% viable tumor cells in every tumor sample. Each fresh piece of tumor and adjacent tissue was cut in two, with one half stored in RNAlater at -80 degrees C and the other half sent for histology. Using a constant-region primer and ProtoScript II reverse transcriptase, TCRbeta-specific cDNA was reverse-transcribed from 400 to 550 ng total RNA. Three nested multiplex PCR rounds, following a slightly modified ARM-PCR procedure, were used to build the TCRbeta libraries. Each of the first two PCR rounds ran for approximately 10 cycles using multiplex TRBV1-TRBV30 forward primers together with a Cbeta reverse primer. Sample barcodes and Illumina adapters were attached in a final 25-cycle PCR using Deep VentR polymerase. Before sequencing, amplicons between 200 and 500 bp were purified from gel using a QIAquick gel extraction kit. TCRbeta amplicons were sequenced on an Illumina HiSeq 2500 with 250-bp paired-end reads. Turning to the authors' computational methods: Reads were quality-trimmed with Trimmomatic v0.33, and paired reads were merged with FLASH v1.2.11 to recover full CDR3 sequences. MiGEC v1.2.1b assigned V, D and J germline segments to the rearranged TCRbeta sequences. Clonotype statistics and Shannon-Wiener diversity indices were calculated with VDJtools v1.0.0. Except for diversity analysis, only each sample's 250 most abundant clonotypes were used in subsequent analyses to reduce sampling bias. The public reads were reanalyzed by TCRdb: fastp trimming at Q25, MiXCR alignment, in-frame beta chains only. Rows with a matching CDR3 protein are joined into one entry that keeps the most common DNA and genes. The V and J calls and clone size come from TCRdb's table, not from the authors' own analysis. The sample yields roughly 120,000 distinct CDR3 sequences; 60% to 80% were counted once. The ten biggest clones cover around 8.4% of the sample.

Sequences MNHNY (CDR1) and SVGAGI (CDR2) are obtained from the germline V gene (reference sequence). A distance of 19 bases separates the germline ends of V and J, which lose 6 bases and 7 bases respectively. The CDR3, cysteine through phenylalanine, is 15 amino acids long. The only DNA kept is the CDR3, 45 bases in frame from the first base. Results and caveats for the whole study, not just this receptor: Pairs of tumor regions showed greater repertoire overlap (mean around 35%) than tumor-adjacent pairs (roughly 17%) or tumor-blood pairs (roughly 15%), which is consistent with antigen-driven expansion. Only the TCR beta chain was sequenced, so true repertoire diversity is likely underestimated because unpaired alpha chains were not captured. Bulk unsorted samples precluded comparing CD4+ and CD8+ T cell repertoires. A significantly larger repertoire fraction was made up by the top 250 clones in tumors than in blood (p = 0.039). The study included only 4 to 6 patients, and the authors note findings should be validated in a larger study. Only about 8-25% of top clones were present in all five regions of a tumor, suggesting spatial heterogeneity of tumor-infiltrating T cells.

About this clonotype: Its recognized antigen is unknown. No much larger clonotype is one base removed from it; base qualities were not supplied.

The rearranged chain carries TRBV6-6 and TRBJ2-1; the D gene lacks a confident call. The receptor was derived from a woman aged 55-69 years with primary liver carcinoma and hepatitis B virus infection. The sequencing input was liver tumor tissue from sampling region 3. Sample cell subset or site, as interpreted from the label and publication: tumor region T3, left-lateral pole. The DNA sequence reads TGTGCCAGCAGGCAAGAACTGGGGTTAGGGAATGAGCAGTTCTTC. Its amino acids are CASRQELGLGNEQFF.